This T cell receptor beta chain was sequenced for a study of human thymus T cells. About this clone: Its matching antigen is unknown.

Clones were read by immunoSEQ multiplex PCR, and TCRdb kept only the in-frame ones, dropping some. The sample consists of around 70,000 clones, 85% to 95% of them appearing once. General study points: Related research described thymic repertoires that were highly overlapping among unrelated individuals. Thymic and blood repertoires seemed to show skewed V and J gene use.

Surgeons resected thymus tissue during corrective heart surgery. This TCR was recovered from a girl less than two years old with a congenital heart defect but otherwise immunologically healthy. Sample: thymus tissue.

This CDR3 reads CASSLKDPSGMDNEQFF. The CDR3 nucleotides read TGCGCCAGCAGCTTGAAAGACCCTAGCGGGATGGACAATGAGCAGTTCTTC. The chain carries TRBV5-1 and TRBJ2-1, with TRBD2 identical over 9 bases. The trim removed 1 base at V and 5 bases at J, leaving 10 bases unmatched. The CDR3 loop spans 17 amino acids. Germline CDR1 and CDR2: SGHRS and YFSETQ.